This T cell receptor (beta chain) was sequenced during a study of blood T cell repertoires in COVID-19. Study as a whole: Some COVID-19 samples were acute and others convalescent; all came from the United States, Italy and Spain. Sample material is recorded as cDNA or gDNA derived from T cells, B-cell-depleted T cells, or PBMCs.

Between the trimmed V and J ends, which lost 7 bases and 8 bases, there was a span of 12 bases. The CDR3 has 12 residues. Authors' analysis steps: How many nucleated cells were present was estimated from reference gene primer amplification. Sequencing was performed with immunoSEQ multiplex PCR; in TCRdb, only in-frame clones are kept and a portion is missing. V and J calls and clone size come straight from that table; D and trimming were deduced from the DNA. Of around 230,000 clones detected, approximately 80% appear once; the ten largest clones hold approximately 2.3%. The chain couples TRBV12-3 or TRBV12-4 to TRBJ1-5, with unresolved D. Sequences were obtained from peripheral blood. This receptor was identified in a man aged 40-49 years who had recovered from COVID-19. CDR3: CASTREVEPQHF. DNA of the CDR3: TGTGCCAGCACGAGGGAGGTGGAGCCCCAGCATTTT.